Following are 16 T cell receptor beta chains from one sample sequenced in a study of blood T cell repertoires in COVID-19. Measured with immunoSEQ multiplex PCR; TCRdb has only the in-frame clones, and not every one. The table records about 310,000 clones, about 88% of them present only once. Input material: PBMCs or T cells enriched from blood (not recorded which). These receptors were collected from a woman aged 40 to 55 who had recovered from COVID-19.

This chain links TRBV3-1 (or the pseudogene TRBV3-2) with TRBJ1-1; D remains ambiguous. Germline lookup yields CDR1 LGHDT and CDR2 YNNKEL (reference sequence). The CDR3 contains 12 residues. With 4 bases removed from V and 2 bases from J, the gap between germline ends came to 5 bases. The CDR3 loop reads CASSLYNTEAFF. CDR3 bases: TGTGCCAGCAGCCTATATAACACTGAAGCTTTCTTT.

This sequence joins TRBV25-1 and TRBJ1-6; 9 positions match TRBD1. The CDR3 spans 14 residues. The ends lost 7 bases at V and 6 bases at J; junction bases unmatched: 4. The germline CDR1 and CDR2 sequences are MGHDK and SYGVNS. CDR3 sequence: CASNRDRVNSPLHF. The CDR3 DNA reads as TGTGCCAGCAACCGGGACAGGGTTAATTCACCCCTCCACTTT.

The chain couples TRBV3-1 (or the pseudogene TRBV3-2) to TRBJ2-7; 8 nucleotides align to TRBD2. V was pared by 1 base and J by 12 bases, with 5 bases of the junction left unmatched. Germline lookup yields CDR1 LGHDT and CDR2 YNNKEL (reference sequence). The CDR3 spans 12 residues. The CDR3 sequence is CASSQVGLAWYF. The CDR3 DNA reads as TGTGCCAGCAGCCAAGTCGGACTAGCCTGGTACTTC.

J is TRBJ1-3 and V is TRBV19; TRBD1 agrees at 10 bases. The CDR3 sequence is 16 residues long. Trimming took 4 bases from V and 3 from J; bases not matched to a gene: 6. The germline CDR1 and CDR2 sequences are LNHDA and SQIVND (reference sequence). Written as DNA, the CDR3 is TGTGCCAGTAGTAACCGGGACAGGGGTGGTGGAAACACCATATATTTT. Translating gives CASSNRDRGGGNTIYF.

This sequence joins TRBV24-1 and TRBJ1-1; no definite D call. The V and J ends lost 7 bases and 4 bases respectively, with 6 bases between them. This CDR3 is built from 11 residues. From germline, CDR1 is KGHDR and CDR2 SFDVKD. The CDR3 DNA is TGTGCCACCAGCAGAGGCACTGAAGCTTTCTTT. Its protein is CATSRGTEAFF.

This clone was observed once. The V and J genes are TRBV18 and TRBJ1-5; possible D gene TRBD1, 5 bases. The length of the CDR3 is 14 residues. The V and J ends lost 2 bases and 4 bases respectively, with 9 bases between them. CDR1 is KGHSH and CDR2 is LQKENI in the germline V gene. CDR3 sequence reads: CASSPGAQNQPQHF. The CDR3, as DNA: TGTGCCAGCTCACCAGGGGCACAAAATCAGCCCCAGCATTTT.

The chain recombines TRBV27 with TRBJ2-7, with D perhaps matching TRBD2 (6 bases). This CDR3 is 12 amino acids long. V lost 2 bases and J 5 bases, leaving 7 bases between the germline ends. CDR1 MNHEY and CDR2 SMNVEV come from the germline V gene (reference sequence). CDR3 amino acids: CASSLGGNEQYF. The CDR3 region has the DNA TGTGCCAGCAGTTTAGGAGGGAACGAGCAGTACTTC.

The chain employs TRBV4-1 and TRBJ2-7, with 7 nucleotides matching TRBD1. Germline CDR1 is MGHRA and CDR2 is YSYEKL. The V gene end was trimmed by 0 bases and the J gene end by 5 bases; junction bases not matched to a gene: 7. The CDR3 is made up of 15 amino acids. The CDR3, as DNA: TGCGCCAGCAGCCAAGAGAGGGGGCGATGGAACGAGCAGTACTTC. It is translated as CASSQERGRWNEQYF.

The CDR3 reads CATSDLQDRGTDTQYF. In DNA, the CDR3 is TGTGCCACCAGTGATTTACAGGACAGGGGCACAGATACGCAGTATTTT. This rearrangement joins TRBV24-1 to TRBJ2-3; 8 positions match TRBD1. Germline V CDR1 and CDR2: KGHDR, SFDVKD. V gave up 1 base and J gave up 1 base; unmatched junction bases: 3. This CDR3 is built from 16 residues.

V is TRBV10-3 and J is TRBJ1-5; D gene uncertain. There are 15 residues in the CDR3. Germline CDR1 and CDR2: ENHRY and SYGVKD. V lost 5 bases and J lost 4, with 15 bases in between. CDR3 residues: CAISSPYSSNQPQHF. CDR3 sequence (DNA): TGTGCCATCAGTTCTCCATACAGTTCAAATCAGCCCCAGCATTTT.

This rearrangement joins TRBV18 to TRBJ1-2; the D gene is possibly TRBD1 (6 bases). Trimming removed 7 bases at V and 8 bases at J, with 20 bases between. The germline V gene encodes CDR1 KGHSH and CDR2 LQKENI. The CDR3 runs 14 residues. The DNA for the CDR3 is TGTGCCAGCTTCCCGACAGGCTTAACTGGCGGCTACACCTTC. It translates to CASFPTGLTGGYTF.

The rearrangement links TRBV19 to TRBJ2-5, with D possibly matching TRBD2 (6 bases). V shed 3 bases and J shed 2 bases, with 13 bases lying between them. Per germline, CDR1 LNHDA and CDR2 SQIVND (reference sequence). The CDR3 length is 15 residues. In DNA, the CDR3 is TGTGCCAGTAGTATCCTACCGGGGGAACAAGAGACCCAGTACTTC. This gives the protein CASSILPGEQETQYF. Variable domain in full (rest from reference TRBV19 and TRBJ2-5): DGGITQSPKYLFRKEGQNVTLSCEQNLNHDAMYWYRQDPGQGLRLIYYSQIVNDFQKGDIAEGYSVSREKKESFPLTVTSAQKNPTAFYLCASSILPGEQETQYFGPGTRLLVL.

This chain connects TRBV11-2 to TRBJ2-3, with D tentatively TRBD2 (6 bases). Trimming took off 1 base at V and 0 bases at J, with 14 bases between the two ends. Germline-derived CDR1 and CDR2 are SGHAT and FQNNGV. CDR3 size: 17 residues. CDR3 sequence reads: CASSLVGLALSTDTQYF. CDR3 sequence (DNA): TGTGCCAGCAGCTTAGTAGGGCTAGCGCTCAGCACAGATACGCAGTATTTT.

The V call is TRBV5-1, the J call TRBJ2-5; no reliable D call. Trimming cost V 0 bases and J 0 bases, with 6 bases left between them. The CDR3 runs to 14 residues. From germline, CDR1 is SGHRS and CDR2 YFSETQ. CDR3 nucleotide sequence: TGCGCCAGCAGCTTGGGTCTAAACCAAGAGACCCAGTACTTC. The encoded protein is CASSLGLNQETQYF.

The V gene is TRBV28, the J gene TRBJ2-1; TRBD2 might be the D (5 bases). Germline assignment: CDR1 MDHEN and CDR2 SYDVKM. The ends were cut back, 8 bases at V and 10 bases at J, with 9 bases in the middle. CDR3 length: 10 amino acids. CDR3 residues: CASASGEQFF. The DNA of the CDR3 is TGTGCCAGCGCCTCGGGAGAGCAGTTCTTC.

The rearrangement uses TRBV7-3 and TRBJ2-3, with D possibly being TRBD2 (5 bases). Trimming removed 0 bases at V and 0 bases at J, with 7 bases between. The germline gives CDR1 SGHTA, CDR2 FQGTGA. The CDR3 sequence is 15 residues long. CDR3 amino acids: CASSLTGASTDTQYF. In DNA form, the CDR3 reads TGTGCCAGCAGCTTAACGGGAGCTAGCACAGATACGCAGTATTTT.